This is a list of T cell receptor beta chains from one sample in a study of cytomegalovirus exposure and HLA in healthy donors. Clones were sequenced by immunoSEQ multiplex PCR, and TCRdb holds only the in-frame ones, with some missing. This sample has about 100,000 clones, with approximately 81% found just once. Sequencing was done on a sample of PBMCs. These receptors were obtained from a male donor in good health and CMV-seropositive. Both conserved end residues are part of each CDR3. Fields, in order: J gene, D gene, V gene, CDR3 protein. The D gene is left open where the match is weak.

j_call: TRBJ1-3
d_call: -
v_call: TRBV4-3
cdr3_aa: CASSQDPRAGNTIYF

j_call: TRBJ1-6
d_call: -
v_call: TRBV19
cdr3_aa: CASRFLGDSPLHF

j_call: TRBJ2-7
d_call: TRBD1
v_call: TRBV6-5
cdr3_aa: CASRPGQPYEQYF

j_call: TRBJ1-6
d_call: -
v_call: TRBV5-1
cdr3_aa: CASSPRLEGTPLHF

j_call: TRBJ1-4
d_call: -
v_call: TRBV7-2
cdr3_aa: CASSLDRVNEKLFF

j_call: TRBJ2-7
d_call: TRBD1
v_call: TRBV5-1
cdr3_aa: CASSLNGQDYEQYF

j_call: TRBJ1-4
d_call: -
v_call: TRBV11-3
cdr3_aa: CASSSPRGKKMFF

j_call: TRBJ1-6
d_call: -
v_call: TRBV25-1
cdr3_aa: CASSKGGFGNSPLHF

j_call: TRBJ1-2
d_call: -
v_call: TRBV6-5
cdr3_aa: CASSYRGLGYGYTF

j_call: TRBJ1-2
d_call: -
v_call: TRBV25-1
cdr3_aa: CASSEFGSGHLTNYGYTF

j_call: TRBJ1-5
d_call: -
v_call: TRBV6-1
cdr3_aa: CASLQANNQPQHF

j_call: TRBJ2-3
d_call: -
v_call: TRBV11-3
cdr3_aa: CASSLGRSTDTQYF

j_call: TRBJ1-4
d_call: -
v_call: TRBV30
cdr3_aa: CAWSRELEKLFF

j_call: TRBJ1-2
d_call: -
v_call: TRBV19
cdr3_aa: CASSTSGGGGYTF

j_call: TRBJ2-2
d_call: TRBD1
v_call: TRBV18
cdr3_aa: CASPAWSGGSAGELFF

j_call: TRBJ1-5
d_call: -
v_call: TRBV19
cdr3_aa: CASSSRGATGNQPQHF

j_call: TRBJ1-1
d_call: TRBD1
v_call: TRBV7-9
cdr3_aa: CASSLQGVKTEAFF

j_call: TRBJ2-7
d_call: -
v_call: TRBV6-5
cdr3_aa: CASGRSYEQYF

j_call: TRBJ2-7
d_call: TRBD2
v_call: TRBV19
cdr3_aa: CASRRGGLAGDYEQYF

j_call: TRBJ2-7
d_call: TRBD2
v_call: TRBV4-2
cdr3_aa: CASSQGTSGDPYEQYF

j_call: TRBJ1-2
d_call: -
v_call: TRBV6-5
cdr3_aa: CASRGAWGYTF